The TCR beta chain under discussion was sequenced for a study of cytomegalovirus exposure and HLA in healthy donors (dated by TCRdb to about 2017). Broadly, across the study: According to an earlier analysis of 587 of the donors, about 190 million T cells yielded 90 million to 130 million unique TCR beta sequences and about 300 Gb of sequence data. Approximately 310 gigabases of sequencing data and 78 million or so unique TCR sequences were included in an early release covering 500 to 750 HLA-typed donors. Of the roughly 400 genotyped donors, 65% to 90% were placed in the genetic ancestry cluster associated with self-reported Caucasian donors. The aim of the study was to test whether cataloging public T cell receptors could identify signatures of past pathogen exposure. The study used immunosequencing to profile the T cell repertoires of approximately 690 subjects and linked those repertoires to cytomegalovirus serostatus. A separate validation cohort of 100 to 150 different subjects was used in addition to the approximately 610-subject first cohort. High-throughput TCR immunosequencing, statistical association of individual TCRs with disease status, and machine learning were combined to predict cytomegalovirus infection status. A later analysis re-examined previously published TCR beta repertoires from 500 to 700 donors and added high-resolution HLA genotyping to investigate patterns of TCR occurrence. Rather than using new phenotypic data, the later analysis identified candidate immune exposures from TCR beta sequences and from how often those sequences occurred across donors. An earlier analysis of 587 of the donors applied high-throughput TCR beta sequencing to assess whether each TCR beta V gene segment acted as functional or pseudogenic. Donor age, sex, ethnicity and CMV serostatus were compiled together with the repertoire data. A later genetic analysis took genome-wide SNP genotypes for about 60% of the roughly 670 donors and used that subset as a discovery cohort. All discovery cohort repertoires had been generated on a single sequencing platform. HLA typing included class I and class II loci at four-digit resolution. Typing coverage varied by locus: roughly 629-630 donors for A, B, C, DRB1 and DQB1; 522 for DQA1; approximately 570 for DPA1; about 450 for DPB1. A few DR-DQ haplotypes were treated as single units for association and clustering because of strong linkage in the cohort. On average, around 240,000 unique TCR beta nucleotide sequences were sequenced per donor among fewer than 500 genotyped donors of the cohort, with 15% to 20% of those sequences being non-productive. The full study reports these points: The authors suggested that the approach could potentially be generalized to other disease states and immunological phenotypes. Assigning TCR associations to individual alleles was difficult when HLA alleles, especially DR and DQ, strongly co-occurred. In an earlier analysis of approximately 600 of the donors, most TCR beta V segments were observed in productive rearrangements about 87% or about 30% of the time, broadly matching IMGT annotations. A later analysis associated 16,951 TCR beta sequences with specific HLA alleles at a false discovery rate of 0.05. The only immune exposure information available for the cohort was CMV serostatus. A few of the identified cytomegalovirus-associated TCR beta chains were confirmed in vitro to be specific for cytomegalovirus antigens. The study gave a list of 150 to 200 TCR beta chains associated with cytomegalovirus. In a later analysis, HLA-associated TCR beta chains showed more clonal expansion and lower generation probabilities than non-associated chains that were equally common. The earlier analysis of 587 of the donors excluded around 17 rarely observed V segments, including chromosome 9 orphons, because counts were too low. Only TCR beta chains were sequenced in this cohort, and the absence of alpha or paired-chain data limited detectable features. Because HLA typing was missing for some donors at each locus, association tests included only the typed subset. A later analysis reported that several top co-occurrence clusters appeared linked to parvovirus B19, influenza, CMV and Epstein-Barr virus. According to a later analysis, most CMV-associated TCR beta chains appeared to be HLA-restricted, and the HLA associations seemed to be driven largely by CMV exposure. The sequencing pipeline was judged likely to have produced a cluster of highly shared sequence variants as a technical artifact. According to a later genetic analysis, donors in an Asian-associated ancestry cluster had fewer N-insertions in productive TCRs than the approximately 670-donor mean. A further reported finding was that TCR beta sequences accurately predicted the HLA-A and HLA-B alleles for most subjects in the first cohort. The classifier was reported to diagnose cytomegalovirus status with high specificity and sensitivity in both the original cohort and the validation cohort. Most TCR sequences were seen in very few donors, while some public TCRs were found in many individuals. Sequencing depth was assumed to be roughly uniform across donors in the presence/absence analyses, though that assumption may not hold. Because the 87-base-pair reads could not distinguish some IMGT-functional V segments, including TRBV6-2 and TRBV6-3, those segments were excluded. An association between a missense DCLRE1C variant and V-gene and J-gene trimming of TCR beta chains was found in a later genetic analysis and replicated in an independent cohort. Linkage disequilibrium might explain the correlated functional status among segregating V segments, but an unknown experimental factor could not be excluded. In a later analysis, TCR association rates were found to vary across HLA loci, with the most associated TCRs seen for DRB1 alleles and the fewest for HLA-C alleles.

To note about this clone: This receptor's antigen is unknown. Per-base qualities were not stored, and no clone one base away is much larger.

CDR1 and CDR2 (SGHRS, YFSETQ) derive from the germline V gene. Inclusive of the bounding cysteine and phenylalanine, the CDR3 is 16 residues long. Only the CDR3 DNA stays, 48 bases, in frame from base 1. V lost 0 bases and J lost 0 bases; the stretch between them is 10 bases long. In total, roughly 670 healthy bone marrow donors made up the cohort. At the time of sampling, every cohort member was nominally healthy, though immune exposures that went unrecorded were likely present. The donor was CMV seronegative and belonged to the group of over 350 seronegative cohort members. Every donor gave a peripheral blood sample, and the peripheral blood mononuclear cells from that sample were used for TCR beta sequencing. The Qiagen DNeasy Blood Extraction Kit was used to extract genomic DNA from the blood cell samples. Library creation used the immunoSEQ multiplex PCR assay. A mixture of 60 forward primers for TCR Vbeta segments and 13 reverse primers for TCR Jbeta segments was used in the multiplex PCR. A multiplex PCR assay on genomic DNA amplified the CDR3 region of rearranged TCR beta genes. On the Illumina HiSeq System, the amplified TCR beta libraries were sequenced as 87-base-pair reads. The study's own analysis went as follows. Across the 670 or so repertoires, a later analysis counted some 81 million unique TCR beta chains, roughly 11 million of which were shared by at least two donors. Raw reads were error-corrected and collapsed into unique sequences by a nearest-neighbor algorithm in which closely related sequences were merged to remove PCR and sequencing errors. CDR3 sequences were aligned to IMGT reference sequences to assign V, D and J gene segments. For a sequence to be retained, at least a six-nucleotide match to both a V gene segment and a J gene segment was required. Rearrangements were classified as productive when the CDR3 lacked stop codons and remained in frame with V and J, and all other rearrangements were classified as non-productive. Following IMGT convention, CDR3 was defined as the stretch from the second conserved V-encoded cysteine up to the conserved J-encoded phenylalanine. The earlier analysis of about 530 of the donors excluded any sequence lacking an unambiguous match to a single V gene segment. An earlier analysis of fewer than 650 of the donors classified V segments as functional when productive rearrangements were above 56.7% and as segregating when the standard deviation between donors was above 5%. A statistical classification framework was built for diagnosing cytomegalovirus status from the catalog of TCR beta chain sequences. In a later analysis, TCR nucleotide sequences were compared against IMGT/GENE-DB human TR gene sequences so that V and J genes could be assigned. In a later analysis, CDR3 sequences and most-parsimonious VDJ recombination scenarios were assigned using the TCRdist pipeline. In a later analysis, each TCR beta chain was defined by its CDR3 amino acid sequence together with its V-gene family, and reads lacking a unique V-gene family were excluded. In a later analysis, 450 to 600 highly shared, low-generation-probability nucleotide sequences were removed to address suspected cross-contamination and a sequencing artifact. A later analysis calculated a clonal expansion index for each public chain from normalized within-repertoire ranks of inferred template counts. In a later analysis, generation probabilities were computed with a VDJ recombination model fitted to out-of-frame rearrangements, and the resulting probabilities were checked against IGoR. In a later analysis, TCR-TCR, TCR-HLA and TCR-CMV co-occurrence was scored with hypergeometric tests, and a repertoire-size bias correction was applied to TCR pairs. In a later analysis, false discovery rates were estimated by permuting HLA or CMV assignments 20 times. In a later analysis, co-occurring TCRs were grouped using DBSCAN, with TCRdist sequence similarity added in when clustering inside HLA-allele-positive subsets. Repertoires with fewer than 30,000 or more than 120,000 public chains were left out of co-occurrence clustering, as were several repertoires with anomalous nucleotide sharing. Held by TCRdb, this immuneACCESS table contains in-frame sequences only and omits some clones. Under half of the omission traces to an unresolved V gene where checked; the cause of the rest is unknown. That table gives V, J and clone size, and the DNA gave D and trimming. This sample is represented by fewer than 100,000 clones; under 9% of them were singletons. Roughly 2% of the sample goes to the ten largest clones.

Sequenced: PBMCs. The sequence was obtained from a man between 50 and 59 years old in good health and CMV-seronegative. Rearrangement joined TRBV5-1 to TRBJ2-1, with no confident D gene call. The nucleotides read TGCGCCAGCAGCTTGGCCCCTTCGGGCTCCTACAATGAGCAGTTCTTC. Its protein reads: CASSLAPSGSYNEQFF.